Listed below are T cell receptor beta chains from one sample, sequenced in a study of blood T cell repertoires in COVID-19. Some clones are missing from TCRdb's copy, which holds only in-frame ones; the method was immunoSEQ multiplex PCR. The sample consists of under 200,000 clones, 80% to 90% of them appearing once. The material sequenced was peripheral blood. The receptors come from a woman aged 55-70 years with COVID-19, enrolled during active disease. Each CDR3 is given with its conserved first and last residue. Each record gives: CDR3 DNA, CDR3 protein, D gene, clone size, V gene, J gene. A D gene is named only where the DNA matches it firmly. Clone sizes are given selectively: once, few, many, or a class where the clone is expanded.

TGTGCCAGCAGCTTAGGCCGGGTCCCCCGGACTGGAAACACCATATATTTT	CASSLGRVPRTGNTIYF	-	-	TRBV7-2	TRBJ1-3
TGTGCCAGCAGTCTCAACACCCCCCTAGCGGGGCAAGTCATGTACTTC	CASSLNTPLAGQVMYF	TRBD2	-	TRBV28	TRBJ2-7
TGCGCCAGCAGCTTTGAACCGACAGGAGGAAATGAAAAACTGTTTTTT	CASSFEPTGGNEKLFF	-	-	TRBV5-1	TRBJ1-4
TGTGCCAGCAGCTTAGATCTAATAGCGGGAGACGAGCAGTACTTC	CASSLDLIAGDEQYF	TRBD2	-	TRBV11-2	TRBJ2-7
TGTGCCAGCAGCCAAGTGGAGACGGTGGGTGAGTCTTTCTTT	CASSQVETVGESFF	-	-	TRBV3-1/TRBV3-2	TRBJ1-1
TGTGCCAGTACCCGGGGGGGTATGAACACTGAAGCTTTCTTT	CASTRGGMNTEAFF	-	-	TRBV19	TRBJ1-1
TGTGCCAGCACCCGGGCAGGGGTCTACGAGCAGTACTTC	CASTRAGVYEQYF	-	once	TRBV6-5	TRBJ2-7
TGTGCCAGCAGCCCCGACGGGCGGGGAGAGACCCAGTACTTC	CASSPDGRGETQYF	-	-	TRBV7-9	TRBJ2-5
TGTGCCAGTAGTAACCCAGCGGGCCTCTCCTACGAGCAGTACTTC	CASSNPAGLSYEQYF	-	-	TRBV19	TRBJ2-7
TGTGCCAGCAGCTCCCGGGACAGGGTTACAGATACGCAGTATTTT	CASSSRDRVTDTQYF	TRBD1	-	TRBV5-4	TRBJ2-3
TGTGCCAGTAGTATGGGCAGCCCCCGAGAGACCCAGTACTTC	CASSMGSPRETQYF	-	-	TRBV19	TRBJ2-5
TGTGCCAGCAGCCGCACGACAGGGTCTGGAAACACCATATATTTT	CASSRTTGSGNTIYF	TRBD1	-	TRBV3-1/TRBV3-2	TRBJ1-3
TGTGCCAGCAGTTACGCTACCGGACTAGCGGGGGTCCAAGAGACCCAGTACTTC	CASSYATGLAGVQETQYF	TRBD2	-	TRBV6-2/TRBV6-3	TRBJ2-5
TGTGCCAGCAGTTACGCGGGAGTAGGCAGTGAGCAGTTCTTC	CASSYAGVGSEQFF	TRBD2	-	TRBV6-2/TRBV6-3	TRBJ2-1
TGTGCCTGGAGTCCCCGACAGGGAAACACTGAAGCTTTCTTT	CAWSPRQGNTEAFF	TRBD1	once	TRBV30	TRBJ1-1
TGTGCCAGCAGCTTAGACCTCGGGATTTCCTACGAGCAGTACTTC	CASSLDLGISYEQYF	-	-	TRBV7-9	TRBJ2-7
TGCGCCAGCAGCCAGGGCCTCGGACAGTACGGCTATGGCTACACCTTC	CASSQGLGQYGYGYTF	-	once	TRBV4-3	TRBJ1-2
TGTGCCAGCAGTTACTCGCCGGGACAGGGTAGATCGGGGAGCAATCAGCCCCAGCATTTT	CASSYSPGQGRSGSNQPQHF	TRBD1	-	TRBV6-2/TRBV6-3	TRBJ1-5
TGTGCCAGCACCGTGAACACTGAAGCTTTCTTT	CASTVNTEAFF	-	-	TRBV28	TRBJ1-1
TGTGCCTGGAAGGACTACTACGTCTACGAGCAGTACTTC	CAWKDYYVYEQYF	-	once	TRBV30	TRBJ2-7
TGTGCCAGCAGCTTTTACAGGGCAGACACCGGGGAGCTGTTTTTT	CASSFYRADTGELFF	-	-	TRBV5-4	TRBJ2-2
TGCGCCAGCAGAGCACCGGGACTAGCGGGTCGTGAGCAGTACTTC	CASRAPGLAGREQYF	TRBD2	-	TRBV10-1	TRBJ2-7
TGTGCCAGCAGTTTATCGAGGGAGGGGCCCTACGAGCAGTACTTC	CASSLSREGPYEQYF	TRBD2	-	TRBV27	TRBJ2-7
TGTGCCAGCAGCCGCGGGACTACCAAGTACGAGCAGTACTTC	CASSRGTTKYEQYF	TRBD2	-	TRBV4-2	TRBJ2-7
TGTGCCAGCAGCGTAGGCTCGGTCTCTGGAAACACCATATATTTT	CASSVGSVSGNTIYF	-	-	TRBV9	TRBJ1-3
TGTGCCAGCAGCCCGTCGACTAGCGGGAGGGAAAAGAACACCGGGGAGCTGTTTTTT	CASSPSTSGREKNTGELFF	TRBD2	-	TRBV5-4	TRBJ2-2
TGCGCCAGCAGCTTGGAGACAGTTCGCTCTGGAAACACCATATATTTT	CASSLETVRSGNTIYF	-	-	TRBV5-1	TRBJ1-3
TGTGCCAGTAGTACGGGACAGGCTAATCAGCCCCAGCATTTT	CASSTGQANQPQHF	TRBD1	-	TRBV19	TRBJ1-5
TGTGCCAGCAGTCCATCCGGGACAGGTCTTGAAAAACTGTTTTTT	CASSPSGTGLEKLFF	TRBD1	-	TRBV27	TRBJ1-4
TGCGCCAGCAGCTTGGCGGGACAAAACTATGGCTACACCTTC	CASSLAGQNYGYTF	-	-	TRBV5-1	TRBJ1-2
TGTGCCAGCAGTCCTCAGGGGGCGGGTGGCTACACCTTC	CASSPQGAGGYTF	TRBD1	-	TRBV6-5	TRBJ1-2
TGCGCCAGCAGCCAAGAGTGGGCTAGCGCCGAGCAGTACTTC	CASSQEWASAEQYF	-	-	TRBV4-3	TRBJ2-7
TGTGCCAGCAGCGGGGGACAGTGGAAGGACGAGCAGTACTTC	CASSGGQWKDEQYF	TRBD1	-	TRBV11-2	TRBJ2-7
TGTGCCTGGCTGAGAGAACCGGGTGAAAAACTGTTTTTT	CAWLREPGEKLFF	-	-	TRBV30	TRBJ1-4
TGTGCCAGCACTGACCGGGGGAACGAGCAGTACTTC	CASTDRGNEQYF	-	-	TRBV12-3/TRBV12-4	TRBJ2-7